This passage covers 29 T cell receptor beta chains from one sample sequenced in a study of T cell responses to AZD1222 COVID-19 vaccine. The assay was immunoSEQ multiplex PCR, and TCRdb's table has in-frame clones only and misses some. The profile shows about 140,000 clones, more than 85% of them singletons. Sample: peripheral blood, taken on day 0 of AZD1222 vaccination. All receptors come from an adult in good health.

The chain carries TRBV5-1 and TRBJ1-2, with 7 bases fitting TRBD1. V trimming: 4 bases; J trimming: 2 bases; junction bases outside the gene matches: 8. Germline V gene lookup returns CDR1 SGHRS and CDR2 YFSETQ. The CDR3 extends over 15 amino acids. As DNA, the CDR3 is TGCGCCAGCAGCCCCGACCAGACAGGGAACTATGGCTACACCTTC. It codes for CASSPDQTGNYGYTF.

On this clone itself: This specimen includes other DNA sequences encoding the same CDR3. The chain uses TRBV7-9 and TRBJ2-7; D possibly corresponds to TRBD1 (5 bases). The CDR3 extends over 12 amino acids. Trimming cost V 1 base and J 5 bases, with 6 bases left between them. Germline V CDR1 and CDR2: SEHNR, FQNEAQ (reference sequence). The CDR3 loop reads CASSLGGHEQYF. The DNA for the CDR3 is TGTGCCAGCAGCTTAGGGGGCCACGAGCAGTACTTC.

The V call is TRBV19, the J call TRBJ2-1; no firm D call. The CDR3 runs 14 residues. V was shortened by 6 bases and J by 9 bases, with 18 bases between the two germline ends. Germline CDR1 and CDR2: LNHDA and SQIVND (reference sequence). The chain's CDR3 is CASSPWNSRGEQFF. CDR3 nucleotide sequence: TGTGCCAGTAGCCCCTGGAACAGTCGTGGTGAGCAGTTCTTC.

The CDR3 loop reads CASSQEWRRNTIYF. The CDR3 region has the DNA TGTGCCAGCAGCCAAGAGTGGAGGCGAAACACCATATATTTT. V is TRBV14 and J is TRBJ1-3; D not resolved. V lost 0 bases and J lost 5, with 8 bases in between. CDR1 and CDR2 from the germline V gene are SGHDN and FVKESK. CDR3 size: 14 residues.

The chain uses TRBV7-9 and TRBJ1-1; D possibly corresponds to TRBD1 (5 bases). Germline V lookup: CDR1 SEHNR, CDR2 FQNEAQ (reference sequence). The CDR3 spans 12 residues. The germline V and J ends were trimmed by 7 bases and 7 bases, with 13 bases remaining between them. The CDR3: CASTKRGSEAFF. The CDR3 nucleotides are TGTGCCAGCACTAAACGGGGGAGTGAAGCTTTCTTT. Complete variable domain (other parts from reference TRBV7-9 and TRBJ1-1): DTGVSQNPRHKITKRGQNVTFRCDPISEHNRLYWYRQTLGQGPEFLTYFQNEAQLEKSRLLSDRFSAERPKGSFSTLEIQRTEQGDSAMYLCASTKRGSEAFFGQGTRLTVV.

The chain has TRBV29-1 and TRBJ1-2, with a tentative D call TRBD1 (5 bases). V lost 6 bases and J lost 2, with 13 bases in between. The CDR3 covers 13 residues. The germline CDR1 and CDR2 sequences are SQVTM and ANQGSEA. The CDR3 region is CSVGGGENYGYTF. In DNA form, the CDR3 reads TGCAGCGTCGGCGGGGGGGAAAACTATGGCTACACCTTC.

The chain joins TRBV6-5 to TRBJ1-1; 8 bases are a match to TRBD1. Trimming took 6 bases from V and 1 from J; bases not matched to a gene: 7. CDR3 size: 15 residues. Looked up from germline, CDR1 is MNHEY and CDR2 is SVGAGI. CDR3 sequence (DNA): TGTGCCAGCAGAGCGGACAGGGAGGGGAACACTGAAGCTTTCTTT. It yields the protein CASRADREGNTEAFF.

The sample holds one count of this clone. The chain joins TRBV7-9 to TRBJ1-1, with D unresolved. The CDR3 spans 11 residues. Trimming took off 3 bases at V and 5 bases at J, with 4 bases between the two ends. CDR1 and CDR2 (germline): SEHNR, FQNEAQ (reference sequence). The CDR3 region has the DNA TGTGCCAGCAGCTTTCGGACTGAAGCTTTCTTT. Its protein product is CASSFRTEAFF.

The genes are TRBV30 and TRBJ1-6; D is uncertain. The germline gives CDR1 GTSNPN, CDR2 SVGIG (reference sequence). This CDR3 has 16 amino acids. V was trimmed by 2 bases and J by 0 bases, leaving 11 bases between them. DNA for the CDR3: TGTGCCTGGAGTAGAAGCGGGAGCTCCTATAATTCACCCCTCCACTTT. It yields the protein CAWSRSGSSYNSPLHF.

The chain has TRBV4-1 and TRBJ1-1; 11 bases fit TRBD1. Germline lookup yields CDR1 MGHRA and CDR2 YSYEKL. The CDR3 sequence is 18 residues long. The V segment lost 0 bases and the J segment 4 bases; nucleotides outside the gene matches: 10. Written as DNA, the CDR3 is TGCGCCAGCAGCCAAGATCCCGGGGACAGGGGGTTGATCACTGAAGCTTTCTTT. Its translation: CASSQDPGDRGLITEAFF.

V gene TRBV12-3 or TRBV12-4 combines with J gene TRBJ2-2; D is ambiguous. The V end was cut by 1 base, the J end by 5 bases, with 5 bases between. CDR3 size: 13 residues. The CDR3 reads CASSLVGTGELFF. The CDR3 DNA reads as TGTGCCAGCAGTTTAGTTGGGACCGGGGAGCTGTTTTTT.

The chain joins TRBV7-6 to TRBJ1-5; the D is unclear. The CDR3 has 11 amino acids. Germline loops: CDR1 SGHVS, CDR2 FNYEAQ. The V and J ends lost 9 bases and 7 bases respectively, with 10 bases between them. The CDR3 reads CASAYRQPQHF. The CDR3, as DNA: TGTGCCAGTGCGTATCGGCAGCCCCAGCATTTT.

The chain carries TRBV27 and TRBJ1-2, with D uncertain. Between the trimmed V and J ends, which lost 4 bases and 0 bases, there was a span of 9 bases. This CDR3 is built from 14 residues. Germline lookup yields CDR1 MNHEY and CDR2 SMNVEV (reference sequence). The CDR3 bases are TGTGCCAGCAGTTCCTCACAACCTAACTATGGCTACACCTTC. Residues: CASSSSQPNYGYTF.

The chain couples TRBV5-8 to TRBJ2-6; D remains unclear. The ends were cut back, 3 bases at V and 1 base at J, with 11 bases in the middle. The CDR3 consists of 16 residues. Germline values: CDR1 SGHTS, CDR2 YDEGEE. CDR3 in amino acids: CASSWAVDSGANVLTF. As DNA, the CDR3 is TGTGCCAGCAGCTGGGCGGTGGATTCTGGGGCCAACGTCCTGACTTTC.

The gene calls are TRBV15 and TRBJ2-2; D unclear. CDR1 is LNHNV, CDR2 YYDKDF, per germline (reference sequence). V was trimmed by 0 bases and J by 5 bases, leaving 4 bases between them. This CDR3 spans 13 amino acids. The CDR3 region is CATSRDVTGELFF. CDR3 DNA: TGTGCCACCAGCAGAGATGTTACCGGGGAGCTGTTTTTT.

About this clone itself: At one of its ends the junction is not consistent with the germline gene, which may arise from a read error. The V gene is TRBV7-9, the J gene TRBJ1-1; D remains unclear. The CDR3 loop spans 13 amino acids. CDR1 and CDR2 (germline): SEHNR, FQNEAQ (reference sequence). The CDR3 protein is CASSLLEETVAFF. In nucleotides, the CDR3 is TGTGCCAGCAGCTTATTGGAGGAAACTGTAGCTTTCTTT. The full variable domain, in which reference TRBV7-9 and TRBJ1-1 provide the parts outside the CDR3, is DTGVSQNPRHKITKRGQNVTFRCDPISEHNRLYWYRQTLGQGPEFLTYFQNEAQLEKSRLLSDRFSAERPKGSFSTLEIQRTEQGDSAMYLCASSLLEETVAFFGQGTRLTVV.

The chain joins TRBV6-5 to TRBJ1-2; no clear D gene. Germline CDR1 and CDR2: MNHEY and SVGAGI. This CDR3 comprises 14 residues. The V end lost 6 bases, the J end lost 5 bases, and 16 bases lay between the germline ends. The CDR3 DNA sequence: TGTGCCAGCAGGACGACTGGGGTCGGATATGGCTACACCTTC. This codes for CASRTTGVGYGYTF.

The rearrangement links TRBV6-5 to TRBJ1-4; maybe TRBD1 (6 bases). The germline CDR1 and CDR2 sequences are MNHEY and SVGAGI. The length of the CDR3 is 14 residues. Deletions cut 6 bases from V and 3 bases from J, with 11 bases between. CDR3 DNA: TGTGCCAGCAGCTACAGGGCTTCTAATGAAAAACTGTTTTTT. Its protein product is CASSYRASNEKLFF.

CDR3 bases: TGTGCCAGCAGCCCCCCCCGGGGGAGGGGCTACGAGCAGTACTTC. Protein product: CASSPPRGRGYEQYF. The V gene is TRBV14, the J gene TRBJ2-7, with 7 bases matching TRBD2. Germline loops: CDR1 SGHDN, CDR2 FVKESK. The CDR3 spans 15 residues. V gave up 4 bases and J gave up 3 bases; unmatched junction bases: 9.

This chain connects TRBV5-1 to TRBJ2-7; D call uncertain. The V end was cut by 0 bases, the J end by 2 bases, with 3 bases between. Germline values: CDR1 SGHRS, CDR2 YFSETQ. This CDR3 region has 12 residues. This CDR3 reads CASSLGAYEQYF. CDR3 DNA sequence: TGCGCCAGCAGCTTGGGGGCCTACGAGCAGTACTTC.

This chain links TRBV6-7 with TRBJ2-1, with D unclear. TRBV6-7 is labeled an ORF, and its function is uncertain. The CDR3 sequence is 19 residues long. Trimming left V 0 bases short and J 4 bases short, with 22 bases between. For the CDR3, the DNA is TGTGCCAGCAGTTACTCGATTTCCGCAGCGAAGGATCCTTACAATGAGCAGTTCTTC. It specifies CASSYSISAAKDPYNEQFF.

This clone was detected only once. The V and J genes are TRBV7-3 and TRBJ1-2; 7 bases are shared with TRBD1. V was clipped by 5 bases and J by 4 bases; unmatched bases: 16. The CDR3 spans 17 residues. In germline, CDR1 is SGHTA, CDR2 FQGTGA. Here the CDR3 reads CASSPSGQTSTLYGYTF. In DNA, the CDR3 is TGTGCCAGCAGCCCCTCGGGACAGACTTCTACCCTCTATGGCTACACCTTC.

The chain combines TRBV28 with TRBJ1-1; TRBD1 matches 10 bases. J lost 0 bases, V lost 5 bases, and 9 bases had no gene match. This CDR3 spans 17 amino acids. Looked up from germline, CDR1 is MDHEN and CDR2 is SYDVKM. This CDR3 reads CASSPLRQGAMNTEAFF. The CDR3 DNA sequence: TGTGCCAGCAGTCCATTGAGACAGGGGGCCATGAACACTGAAGCTTTCTTT.

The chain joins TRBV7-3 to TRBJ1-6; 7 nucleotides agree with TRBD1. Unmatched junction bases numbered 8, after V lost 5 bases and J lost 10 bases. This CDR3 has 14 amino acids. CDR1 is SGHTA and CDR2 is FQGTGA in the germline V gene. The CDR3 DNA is TGTGCCAGCAGCCAGGGGGGGCTCCAGTCACCCCTCCACTTT. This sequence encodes CASSQGGLQSPLHF.

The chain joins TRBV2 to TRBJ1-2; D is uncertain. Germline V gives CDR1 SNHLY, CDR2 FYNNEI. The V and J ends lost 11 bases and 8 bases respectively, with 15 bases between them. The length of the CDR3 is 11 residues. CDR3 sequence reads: CADGGERGYTF. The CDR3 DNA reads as TGTGCCGATGGAGGAGAAAGAGGCTACACCTTC. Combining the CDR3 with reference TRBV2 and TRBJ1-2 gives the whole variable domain EPEVTQTPSHQVTQMGQEVILRCVPISNHLYFYWYRQILGQKVEFLVSFYNNEISEKSEIFDDQFSVERPDGSNFTLKIRSTKLEDSAMYFCADGGERGYTFGSGTRLTVV.

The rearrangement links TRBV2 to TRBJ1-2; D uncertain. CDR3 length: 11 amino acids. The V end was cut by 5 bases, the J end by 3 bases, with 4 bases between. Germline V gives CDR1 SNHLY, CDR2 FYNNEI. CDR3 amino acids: CASSSYYGYTF. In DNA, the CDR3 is TGTGCCAGCAGTAGTTACTATGGCTACACCTTC.

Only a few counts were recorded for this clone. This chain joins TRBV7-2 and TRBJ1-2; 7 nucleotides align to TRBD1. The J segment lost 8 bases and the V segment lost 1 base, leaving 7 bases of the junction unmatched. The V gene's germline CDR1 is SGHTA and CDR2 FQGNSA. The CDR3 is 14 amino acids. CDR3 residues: CASSLETGPQGYTF. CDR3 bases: TGTGCCAGCAGCTTAGAGACAGGGCCCCAAGGCTACACCTTC. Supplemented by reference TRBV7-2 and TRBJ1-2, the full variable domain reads GAGVSQSPSNKVTEKGKDVELRCDPISGHTALYWYRQSLGQGLEFLIYFQGNSAPDKSGLPSDRFSAERTGGSVSTLTIQRTQQEDSAVYLCASSLETGPQGYTFGSGTRLTVV.

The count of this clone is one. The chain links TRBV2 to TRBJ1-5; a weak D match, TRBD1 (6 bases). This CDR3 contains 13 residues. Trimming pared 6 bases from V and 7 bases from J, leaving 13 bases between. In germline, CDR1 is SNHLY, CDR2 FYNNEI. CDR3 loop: CASRGDIGQPQHF. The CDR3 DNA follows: TGTGCCAGCAGGGGGGACATTGGACAGCCCCAGCATTTT.

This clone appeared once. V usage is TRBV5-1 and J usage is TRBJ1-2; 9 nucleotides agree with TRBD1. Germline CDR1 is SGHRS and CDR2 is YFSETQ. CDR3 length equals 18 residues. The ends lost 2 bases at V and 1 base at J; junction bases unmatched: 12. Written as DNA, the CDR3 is TGCGCCAGCAGCTTAGGTCCGGGACAGGGAGGCCTTAACTATGGCTACACCTTC. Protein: CASSLGPGQGGLNYGYTF.